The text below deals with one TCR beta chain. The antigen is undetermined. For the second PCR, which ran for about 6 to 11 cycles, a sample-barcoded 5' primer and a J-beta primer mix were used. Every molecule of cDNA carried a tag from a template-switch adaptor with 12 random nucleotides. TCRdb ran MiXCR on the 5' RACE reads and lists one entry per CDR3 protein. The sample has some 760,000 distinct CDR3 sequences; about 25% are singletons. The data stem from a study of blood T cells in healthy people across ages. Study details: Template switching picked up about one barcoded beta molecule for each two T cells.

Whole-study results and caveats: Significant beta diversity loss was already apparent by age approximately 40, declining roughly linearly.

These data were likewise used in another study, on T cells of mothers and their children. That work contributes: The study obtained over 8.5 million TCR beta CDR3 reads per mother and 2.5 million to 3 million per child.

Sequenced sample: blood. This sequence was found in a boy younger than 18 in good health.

The CDR3 is CSVGGTAAPTFNEQFF. The CDR3 DNA reads as TGCAGCGTTGGTGGGACAGCCGCACCAACTTTCAATGAGCAGTTCTTC. V gene TRBV29-1 combines with J gene TRBJ2-5, with TRBD1 matching 7 bases. The J call may be incorrect, as the DNA end agrees better with TRBJ2-1. There are 16 residues in the CDR3. Germline V CDR1 and CDR2: SQVTM, ANQGSEA.